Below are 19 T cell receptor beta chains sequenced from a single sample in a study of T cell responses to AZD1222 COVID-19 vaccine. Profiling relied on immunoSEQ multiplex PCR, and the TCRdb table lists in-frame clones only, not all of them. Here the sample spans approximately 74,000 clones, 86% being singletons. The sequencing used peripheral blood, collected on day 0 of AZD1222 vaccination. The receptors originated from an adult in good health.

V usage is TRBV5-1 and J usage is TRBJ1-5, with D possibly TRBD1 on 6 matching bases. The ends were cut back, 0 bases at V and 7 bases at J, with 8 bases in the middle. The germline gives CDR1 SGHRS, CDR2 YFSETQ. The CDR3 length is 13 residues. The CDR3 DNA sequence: TGCGCCAGCAGCTTGGTAGGGGGGCAGCCCCAGCATTTT. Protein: CASSLVGGQPQHF.

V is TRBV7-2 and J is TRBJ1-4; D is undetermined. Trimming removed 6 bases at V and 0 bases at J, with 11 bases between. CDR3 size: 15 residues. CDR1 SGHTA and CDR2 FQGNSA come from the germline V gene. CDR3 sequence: CASRREGTTNEKLFF. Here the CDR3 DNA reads TGTGCCAGCAGGCGCGAGGGTACAACTAATGAAAAACTGTTTTTT.

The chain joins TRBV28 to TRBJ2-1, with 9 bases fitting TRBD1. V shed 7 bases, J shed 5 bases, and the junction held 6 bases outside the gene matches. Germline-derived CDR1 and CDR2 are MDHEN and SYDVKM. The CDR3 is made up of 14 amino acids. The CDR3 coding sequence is TGTGCCAGCACCCGGGACAGGGCTGACAATGAGCAGTTCTTC. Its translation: CASTRDRADNEQFF.

This CDR3 reads CASSLGGTEYEQYF. In DNA, the CDR3 is TGTGCCAGCAGCCTAGGAGGGACAGAGTACGAGCAGTACTTC. The J gene is TRBJ2-7, the V gene TRBV9; a possible D gene is TRBD1 (7 bases). Trimming shortened V by 4 bases and J by 4 bases, and 15 bases separated the two germline ends. Germline assignment: CDR1 SGDLS and CDR2 YYNGEE. There are 14 residues in the CDR3.

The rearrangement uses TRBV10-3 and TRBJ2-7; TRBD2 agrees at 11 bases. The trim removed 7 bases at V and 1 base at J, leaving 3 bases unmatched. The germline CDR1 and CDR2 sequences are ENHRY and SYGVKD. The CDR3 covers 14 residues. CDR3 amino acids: CAIKGLADSYEQYF. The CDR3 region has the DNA TGTGCCATCAAGGGACTAGCGGATTCCTACGAGCAGTACTTC.

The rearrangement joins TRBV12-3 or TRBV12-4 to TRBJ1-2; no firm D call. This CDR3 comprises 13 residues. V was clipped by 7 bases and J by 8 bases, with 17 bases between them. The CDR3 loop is CASTLTPPRGYTF. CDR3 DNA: TGTGCCAGCACCCTAACCCCCCCGAGGGGCTACACCTTC.

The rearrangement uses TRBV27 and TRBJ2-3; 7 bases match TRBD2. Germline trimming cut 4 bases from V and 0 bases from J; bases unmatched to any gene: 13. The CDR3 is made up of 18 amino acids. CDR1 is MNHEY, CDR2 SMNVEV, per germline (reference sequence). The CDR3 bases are TGTGCCAGCAGTTCAACCCTATCGACTAGCACTAGCACAGATACGCAGTATTTT. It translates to CASSSTLSTSTSTDTQYF.

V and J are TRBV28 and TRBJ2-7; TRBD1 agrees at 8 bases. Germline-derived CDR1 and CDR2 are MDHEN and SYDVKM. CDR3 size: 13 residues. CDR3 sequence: CAIRDWDRYEQYF. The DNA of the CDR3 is TGTGCGATAAGGGACTGGGACAGGTACGAGCAGTACTTC.

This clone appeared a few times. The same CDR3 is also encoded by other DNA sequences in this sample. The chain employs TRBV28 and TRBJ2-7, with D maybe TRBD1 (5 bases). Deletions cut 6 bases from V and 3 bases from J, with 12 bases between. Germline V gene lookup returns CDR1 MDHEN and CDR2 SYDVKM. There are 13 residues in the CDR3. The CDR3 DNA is TGTGCCAGCAGCCGGAAAAGGGGCTACGAGCAGTACTTC. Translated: CASSRKRGYEQYF. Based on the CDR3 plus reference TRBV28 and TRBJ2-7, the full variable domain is DVKVTQSSRYLVKRTGEKVFLECVQDMDHENMFWYRQDPGLGLRLIYFSYDVKMKEKGDIPEGYSVSREKKERFSLILESASTNQTSMYLCASSRKRGYEQYFGPGTRLTVT.

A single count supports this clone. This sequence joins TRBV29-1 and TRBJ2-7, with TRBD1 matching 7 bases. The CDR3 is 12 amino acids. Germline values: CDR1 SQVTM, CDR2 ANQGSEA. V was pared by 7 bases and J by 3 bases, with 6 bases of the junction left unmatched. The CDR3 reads CSARDSIYEQYF. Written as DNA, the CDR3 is TGCAGCGCCCGGGACAGCATCTACGAGCAGTACTTC.

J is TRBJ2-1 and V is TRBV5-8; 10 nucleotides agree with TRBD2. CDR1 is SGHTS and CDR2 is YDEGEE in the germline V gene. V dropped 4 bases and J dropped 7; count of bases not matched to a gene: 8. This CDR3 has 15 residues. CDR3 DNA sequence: TGTGCCAGCAGCAGCCAAGGACTAGCGGTAAATGAGCAGTTCTTC. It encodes CASSSQGLAVNEQFF. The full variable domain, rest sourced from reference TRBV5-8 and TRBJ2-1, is EAGVTQSPTHLIKTRGQQATLRCSPISGHTSVYWYQQALGLGLQFLLWYDEGEERNRGNFPPRFSGRQFPNYSSELNVNALELEDSALYLCASSSQGLAVNEQFFGPGTRLTVL.

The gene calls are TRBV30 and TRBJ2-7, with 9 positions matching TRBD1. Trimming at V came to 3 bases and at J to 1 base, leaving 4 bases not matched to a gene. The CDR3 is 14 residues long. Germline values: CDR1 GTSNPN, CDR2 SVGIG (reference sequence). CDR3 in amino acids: CAWRGTGRSYEQYF. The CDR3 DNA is TGTGCCTGGAGGGGGACAGGGAGGTCCTACGAGCAGTACTTC.

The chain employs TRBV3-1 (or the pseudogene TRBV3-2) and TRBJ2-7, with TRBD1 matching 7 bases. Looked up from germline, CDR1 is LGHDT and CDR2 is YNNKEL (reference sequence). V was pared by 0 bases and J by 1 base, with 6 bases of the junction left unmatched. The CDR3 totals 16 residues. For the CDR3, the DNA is TGTGCCAGCAGCCAAGAGTGGGAGACAGGGTCCTACGAGCAGTACTTC. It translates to CASSQEWETGSYEQYF.

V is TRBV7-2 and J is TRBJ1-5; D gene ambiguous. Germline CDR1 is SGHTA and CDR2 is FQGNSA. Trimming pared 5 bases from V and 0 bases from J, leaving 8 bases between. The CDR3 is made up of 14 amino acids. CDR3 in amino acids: CASSPQDSNQPQHF. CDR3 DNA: TGTGCCAGCAGCCCCCAGGATAGCAATCAGCCCCAGCATTTT. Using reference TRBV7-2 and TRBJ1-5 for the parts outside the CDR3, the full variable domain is GAGVSQSPSNKVTEKGKDVELRCDPISGHTALYWYRQSLGQGLEFLIYFQGNSAPDKSGLPSDRFSAERTGGSVSTLTIQRTQQEDSAVYLCASSPQDSNQPQHFGDGTRLSIL.

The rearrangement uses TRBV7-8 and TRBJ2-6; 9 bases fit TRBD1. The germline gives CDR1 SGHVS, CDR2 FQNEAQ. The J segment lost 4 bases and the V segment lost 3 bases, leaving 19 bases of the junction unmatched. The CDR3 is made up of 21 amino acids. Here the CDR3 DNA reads TGTGCCAGCAGCTTCGTGTTCTACCGGGACAGGGATTCTTTGGGGGCCAACGTCCTGACTTTC. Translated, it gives CASSFVFYRDRDSLGANVLTF.

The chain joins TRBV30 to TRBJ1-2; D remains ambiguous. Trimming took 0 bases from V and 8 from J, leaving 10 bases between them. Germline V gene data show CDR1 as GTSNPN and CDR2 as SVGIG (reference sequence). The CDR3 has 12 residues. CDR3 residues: CAWSVVGLGYTF. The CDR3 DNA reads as TGTGCCTGGAGTGTAGTTGGACTCGGCTACACCTTC.

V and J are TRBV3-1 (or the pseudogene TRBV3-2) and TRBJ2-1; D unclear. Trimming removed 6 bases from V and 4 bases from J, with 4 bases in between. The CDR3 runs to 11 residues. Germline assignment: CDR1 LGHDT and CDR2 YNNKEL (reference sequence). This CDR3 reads CASRDYNEQFF. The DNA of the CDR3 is TGTGCCAGCAGGGATTACAATGAGCAGTTCTTC.

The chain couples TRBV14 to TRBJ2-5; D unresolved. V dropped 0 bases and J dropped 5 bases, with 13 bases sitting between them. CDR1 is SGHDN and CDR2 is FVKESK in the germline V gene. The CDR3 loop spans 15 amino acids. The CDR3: CASSQDWEDSETQYF. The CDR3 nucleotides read TGTGCCAGCAGCCAAGACTGGGAAGACTCGGAGACCCAGTACTTC. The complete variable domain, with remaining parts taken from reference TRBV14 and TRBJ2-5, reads EAGVTQFPSHSVIEKGQTVTLRCDPISGHDNLYWYRRVMGKEIKFLLHFVKESKQDESGMPNNRFLAERTGGTYSTLKVQPAELEDSGVYFCASSQDWEDSETQYFGPGTRLLVL.

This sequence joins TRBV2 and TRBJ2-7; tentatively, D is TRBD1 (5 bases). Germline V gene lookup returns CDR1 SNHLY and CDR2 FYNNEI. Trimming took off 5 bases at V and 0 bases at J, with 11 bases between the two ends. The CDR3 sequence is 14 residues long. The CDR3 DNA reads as TGTGCCAGCAGTCTAACAGGTAACTCCTACGAGCAGTACTTC. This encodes CASSLTGNSYEQYF.